This passage covers 15 T cell receptor beta chains from one sample sequenced in a study of T cells after yellow fever vaccination. From the 5' RACE reads, TCRdb called clonotypes with MiXCR, one entry per CDR3 protein. The top ten hold about a sixth of the sample, which has more than 450,000 distinct CDR3 sequences, 21% seen once. Here the sequenced sample was PBMCs, taken around 3 weeks after the first yellow fever vaccination. Source of these receptors: a man younger than 35 who received the YFV17D yellow fever vaccine.

V and J are TRBV7-6 and TRBJ2-3; TRBD2 matches 8 bases. Germline-derived CDR1 and CDR2 are SGHVS and FNYEAQ. V was pared by 10 bases and J by 3 bases, with 9 bases of the junction left unmatched. The CDR3 has 14 amino acids. This chain's CDR3 is CATRGLAITDTQYF. The CDR3 coding sequence is TGTGCCACCCGAGGACTAGCCATAACAGATACGCAGTATTTT.

The sample holds a few counts of this clonotype. V is TRBV6-1 and J is TRBJ1-6; unclear D gene. This CDR3 contains 14 residues. The germline V and J ends were trimmed by 8 bases and 6 bases, with 14 bases remaining between them. Germline V gene sequence: CDR1 MNHNS, CDR2 SASEGT. CDR3: CASGPSQLNSPLHF. CDR3 nucleotide sequence: TGTGCCAGCGGGCCAAGTCAACTTAATTCACCCCTCCACTTT.

This clonotype showed up just a few times. The chain links TRBV15 to TRBJ1-1; D remains unclear. V dropped 3 bases and J dropped 2 bases, with 10 bases sitting between them. The CDR3 is made up of 14 amino acids. Germline V gene sequence: CDR1 LNHNV, CDR2 YYDKDF (reference sequence). The chain's CDR3 is CATSSATGNTEAFF. The CDR3 region has the DNA TGTGCCACCAGCAGTGCGACCGGCAACACTGAAGCTTTCTTT.

This clonotype was picked up a small number of times. The chain couples TRBV6-5 to TRBJ2-3; 9 bases map to TRBD2. Trimming cost V 2 bases and J 6 bases; bases outside gene matches: 18. This CDR3 has 19 residues. The germline V gene encodes CDR1 MNHEY and CDR2 SVGAGI. This CDR3 reads CASSYDELAGYRLGDTQYF. The CDR3 bases are TGTGCCAGCAGTTACGACGAGCTAGCGGGGTATCGTCTGGGGGATACGCAGTATTTT.

This clonotype has a count of ten or more. Here the CDR3 DNA reads TGTGCCACCAGCAGAGTAGGTGGGGGGCGCTTGGCGAGCAATCAGCCCCAGCATTTT. Translated: CATSRVGGGRLASNQPQHF. The rearrangement joins TRBV15 to TRBJ1-5; possibly TRBD1 for D (6 bases). CDR1 LNHNV and CDR2 YYDKDF come from the germline V gene (reference sequence). V shed 1 base and J shed 1 base, with 20 bases lying between them. CDR3 length: 19 residues.

The chain uses TRBV11-2 and TRBJ2-5; D is perhaps TRBD1 (6 bases). Trimming shortened V by 3 bases and J by 2 bases, and 16 bases separated the two germline ends. Germline values: CDR1 SGHAT, CDR2 FQNNGV. The CDR3 extends over 16 amino acids. CDR3 protein: CASSFQAGAPQETQYF. As DNA, the CDR3 is TGTGCCAGCAGCTTCCAAGCAGGGGCACCACAAGAGACCCAGTACTTC.

The J gene is TRBJ1-6, the V gene TRBV9, with D possibly TRBD1 on 6 matching bases. The length of the CDR3 is 15 residues. V was trimmed by 4 bases and J by 6 bases, leaving 14 bases between them. CDR1 is SGDLS, CDR2 YYNGEE, per germline. This chain's CDR3 is CASSPGGLGNSPLHF. CDR3 bases: TGTGCCAGCAGCCCGGGGGGCCTAGGTAATTCACCCCTCCACTTT.

V usage is TRBV7-9 and J usage is TRBJ1-1; D is unclear. The CDR3 sequence is 12 residues long. Per germline, CDR1 SEHNR and CDR2 FQNEAQ (reference sequence). Trimming shortened V by 5 bases and J by 3 bases, and 7 bases separated the two germline ends. The CDR3 sequence: CASSPLDTEAFF. The CDR3 coding sequence is TGTGCCAGCAGCCCCCTCGACACTGAAGCTTTCTTT.

This clonotype was observed a few times. The chain recombines TRBV6-1 with TRBJ1-2; D is perhaps TRBD1 (5 bases). V was clipped by 6 bases and J by 4 bases, with 12 bases between them. CDR1 is MNHNS and CDR2 is SASEGT in the germline V gene. CDR3 length: 13 amino acids. The CDR3 sequence is CASSPMGGYGYTF. The CDR3 nucleotides are TGTGCCAGCAGCCCCATGGGGGGCTATGGCTACACCTTC.

This chain joins TRBV7-2 and TRBJ2-3; D is perhaps TRBD2 (7 bases). The CDR3 is 15 residues long. CDR1 is SGHTA and CDR2 is FQGNSA in the germline V gene. Deletions cut 2 bases from V and 4 bases from J, with 13 bases between. The CDR3 here is CASSLMGGPSDTQYF. In DNA form, the CDR3 reads TGTGCCAGCAGCTTAATGGGGGGGCCCTCAGATACGCAGTATTTT.

The CDR3 loop is CASSQALAGGRQFF. DNA for the CDR3: TGCGCCAGCAGCCAAGCCCTAGCGGGGGGTAGGCAGTTCTTC. This rearrangement joins TRBV4-1 to TRBJ2-1, with 11 nucleotides matching TRBD2. V was clipped by 1 base and J by 12 bases; unmatched bases: 5. CDR3 length equals 14 residues. Germline V gives CDR1 MGHRA, CDR2 YSYEKL.

This clonotype was counted a few times. The chain combines TRBV11-2 with TRBJ1-2, with TRBD1 matching over 12 bases. The CDR3 spans 15 residues. V shed 2 bases, J shed 8 bases, and the junction held 6 bases outside the gene matches. The V gene's germline CDR1 is SGHAT and CDR2 FQNNGV. The CDR3 DNA reads TGTGCCAGCAGCTTATATGGGACAGGGGGCTTGGGCTACACCTTC. Translation gives CASSLYGTGGLGYTF.

The chain combines TRBV29-1 with TRBJ1-2; D unclear. The germline V and J ends were trimmed by 5 bases and 8 bases, with 12 bases remaining between them. Per germline, CDR1 SQVTM and CDR2 ANQGSEA. The CDR3 length is 11 residues. DNA of the CDR3: TGCAGCGTTCCGCTGGAGACGGGCTACACCTTC. Its protein is CSVPLETGYTF.

The rearrangement joins TRBV4-2 to TRBJ1-2; a possible D gene is TRBD1 (5 bases). V dropped 0 bases and J dropped 2 bases, with 10 bases sitting between them. CDR3 length: 15 residues. Germline CDR1 is LGHNA and CDR2 is YNFKEQ. CDR3 DNA sequence: TGTGCCAGCAGCCAAGATACCACAGGCAACTATGGCTACACCTTC. Translating it yields CASSQDTTGNYGYTF.

The V call is TRBV7-2, the J call TRBJ2-5; 9 bases are a match to TRBD2. The CDR3 consists of 15 residues. The germline CDR1 and CDR2 sequences are SGHTA and FQGNSA. The junction had 6 bases not matched to a gene; V was cut back by 5 bases and J by 2 bases. CDR3 protein: CASSLSGGFQETQYF. In DNA, the CDR3 is TGTGCCAGCAGCCTTAGCGGGGGCTTTCAAGAGACCCAGTACTTC.